The text below deals with one T cell receptor beta chain. This clonotype was counted at least ten times. Its antigen remains undetermined. It has no much larger one-base neighbor in the sample; base qualities were not kept. The hyperthyroidism patients were between 18 and 65 years old and newly diagnosed, with a disease duration of less than 2 months. Patients with uncontrolled infections, other autoimmune diseases, pregnancy or lactation were excluded. Clinical symptoms, serum thyroxine and TRAb, thyroid ultrasound, and orbital computed tomography formed the basis for the diagnoses. Blood from progressor patients was collected at the time of first diagnosis with hyperthyroidism, before any ophthalmopathy symptoms had appeared. Ficoll-Paque density gradient centrifugation was used to isolate PBMCs from around 10 ml of fresh peripheral blood. Progressor patients were first diagnosed with Graves' hyperthyroidism and then developed ophthalmopathy during follow-up. Trizol reagent was used to extract total RNA, and RNA quality was then checked on an Agilent 2100 Bioanalyzer.

Reading the germline V gene gives CDR1 SGHAT and CDR2 FQNNGV. The CDR3 has 16 amino acids, counting the end cysteine and phenylalanine. Of the read, only the CDR3 DNA is kept; its 48 bases are in frame from base 1. Cut back by 0 bases and 1 base, the V and J ends lie 10 bases apart. The TCR beta CDR3 regions were amplified from RNA transcripts. A first-round RT-PCR of the TCR CDR3 used the HTBI primer set with the Qiagen OneStep RT-PCR kit. The libraries were constructed in a second round of multiplex PCR and then size-selected and purified. Paired-end sequencing of the libraries was performed with 100 bp reads on an Illumina HiSeq2000. Regarding the original processing steps: SOAPnuke was used to process the raw data, throwing out any read that contained adapters or uncalled bases, had a mean Phred below 15, or lacked an exact constant-primer or identifier match. High-quality paired reads were merged with COPE v1.2.5, and unique nucleotide sequences were defined as clonotypes. MiTCR v1.1 was used to align clonotypes to the IMGT TRBV, TRBD and TRBJ reference segments. The analysis included only V-J combinations with a frequency above 0.0001, which together covered roughly 99% of the repertoires. The TCS score was defined as F50 (clonal expansion) divided by E x V (chaos), with BLOSUM62-based TCRdist calculated between CDR3 peptides within each V-J. Welch's t-statistics and random forest reduced fewer than 600 V-J features to about 12, which were used in a naive Bayes classifier (R e1071). The public reads were reanalyzed by TCRdb: fastp trimming at Q25, MiXCR alignment, in-frame beta chains only. When rows share a CDR3 protein, they turn into one entry using the most common DNA and genes. V and J calls and clone size were set by TCRdb, not the authors. This sample comprises fewer than 450,000 distinct CDR3 sequences, approximately 17% of them detected only once. The top ten clonotypes cover around a third of the sample.

This sample stems from a study of T cells in Graves' hyperthyroidism and ophthalmopathy (dated by TCRdb to about 2019). Concerning the study at large: Peripheral blood samples were taken at initial diagnosis, before any treatment was given. After sampling, hyperthyroidism patients received methimazole starting at 30 mg daily, and ophthalmopathy patients received high-dose intravenous methylprednisolone. A discovery cohort of around 98 patients, roughly 45 with Graves' ophthalmopathy and approximately 60 with stable Graves' hyperthyroidism, was used to find distinguishing TCR V-J signatures. The approximately 97 discovery patients were randomly divided into training and test sets at a 7:3 ratio. In addition, the study compared T-cell repertoires in thyroid tissue and in blood from a handful of Graves' hyperthyroidism patients. According to the paper, TCR Vbeta CDR3 sequencing was carried out on approximately 140 peripheral blood samples, which came from fewer than 50 ophthalmopathy, under 80 hyperthyroidism and some 17 progressor patients. Prospective prediction of ophthalmopathy was tested in an independent validation cohort of some 20 hyperthyroidism patients and 15 to 17 patients who later progressed to ophthalmopathy. Findings and caveats that apply to the study as a whole: In validation, progression to ophthalmopathy was predicted by the model with roughly 69% sensitivity and about 72% specificity, a median of 6.5 months before onset. In cross-validation, a model built on a 13 V-J signature told ophthalmopathy apart from stable hyperthyroidism with approximately 90% sensitivity and approximately 81% specificity, and in testing the same model reached 80%/75%. Sample size was not statistically predetermined, and blinding of investigators to group allocation was not performed. Most expanded thyroid clonotypes (frequency above 0.001) were also detected in blood, a finding suggesting that blood repertoires may reflect thyroid immune responses.

The clonotype originates from a woman aged 25 to 39 with Graves' hyperthyroidism that later progressed to Graves' ophthalmopathy. The sequence joins TRBV11-2 to TRBJ2-1; the D gene is perhaps TRBD1, on 6 matching bases. The sequencing sample was made of blood. CDR3 reads: CASSLDSRGSYNEQFF. The nucleotide sequence reads TGTGCCAGCAGCTTAGATTCCAGGGGTTCCTACAATGAGCAGTTCTTC.